These 27 T cell receptor beta chains share one sample of origin, sequenced in a study of shared clonotypes between healthy human individuals. TCRdb's copy holds only in-frame clones and misses some; the assay was immunoSEQ multiplex PCR. The table lists 2 million or so clones, roughly 96% of them singletons. Input material: naive CD4+ T cells sorted from blood. The subset here: CD45RA+ positively selected. The receptors originated from a man aged 18 to 29 in good health.

The J gene is TRBJ2-2, the V gene TRBV28; 8 bases are shared with TRBD1. The CDR3 is 15 residues long. Trimming took 3 bases from V and 4 from J; bases not matched to a gene: 4. Per the germline V gene, CDR1 is MDHEN and CDR2 is SYDVKM. The CDR3 is CASSFGQGGTGELFF. For the CDR3, the DNA is TGTGCCAGCAGTTTCGGACAGGGCGGCACCGGGGAGCTGTTTTTT. The full variable domain, with the rest looked up from reference TRBV28 and TRBJ2-2, is DVKVTQSSRYLVKRTGEKVFLECVQDMDHENMFWYRQDPGLGLRLIYFSYDVKMKEKGDIPEGYSVSREKKERFSLILESASTNQTSMYLCASSFGQGGTGELFFGEGSRLTVL.

As concerns this clone: Other DNA sequences from this sample encode an identical CDR3 as well. V and J are TRBV5-1 and TRBJ2-1, with a weak D call TRBD2 (6 bases). The germline V and J ends were trimmed by 2 bases and 4 bases, with 10 bases remaining between them. Germline V lookup: CDR1 SGHRS, CDR2 YFSETQ. CDR3 length: 14 amino acids. CDR3 nucleotides: TGCGCCAGCAGCTTTCGGGACTCGTACAATGAGCAGTTCTTC. Its protein is CASSFRDSYNEQFF.

V and J are TRBV30 and TRBJ2-3; a weak D match, TRBD2 (7 bases). V shed 0 bases and J shed 6 bases, with 13 bases lying between them. CDR1 is GTSNPN and CDR2 is SVGIG in the germline V gene (reference sequence). The CDR3 has 14 amino acids. The CDR3 region is CAWSVGGGRDTQYF. For the CDR3, the DNA is TGTGCCTGGAGTGTAGGGGGAGGGAGGGATACGCAGTATTTT.

The CDR3 loop reads CASSQEGQGYGYTF. The CDR3 DNA sequence: TGTGCCAGCAGCCAAGAGGGACAGGGCTATGGCTACACCTTC. The rearrangement joins TRBV4-2 to TRBJ1-2, with 9 nucleotides matching TRBD1. J was trimmed by 4 bases and V by 0 bases; bases with no gene match: 0. In germline, CDR1 is LGHNA, CDR2 YNFKEQ. This CDR3 has 14 amino acids.

V and J are TRBV29-1 and TRBJ1-3, with 8 bases fitting TRBD1. Germline V CDR1 and CDR2: SQVTM, ANQGSEA. This CDR3 has 15 residues. V was pared by 4 bases and J by 7 bases, with 12 bases of the junction left unmatched. CDR3 nucleotides: TGCAGCGTTGCGTTCTTCGGACAGGGCTCTAACACCATATATTTT. Encoded protein: CSVAFFGQGSNTIYF.

J is TRBJ1-1 and V is TRBV18, with D maybe TRBD1 (5 bases). Germline V lookup: CDR1 KGHSH, CDR2 LQKENI. With 3 bases removed from V and 4 bases from J, the gap between germline ends came to 15 bases. This CDR3 region has 15 residues. DNA for the CDR3: TGTGCCAGCTCACCCAATCGGGGCCTGGGCACTGAAGCTTTCTTT. Residues: CASSPNRGLGTEAFF.

The rearrangement joins TRBV6-6 to TRBJ2-2; D call uncertain. V was pared by 2 bases and J by 8 bases, with 9 bases between. Germline values: CDR1 MNHNY, CDR2 SVGAGI (reference sequence). The CDR3 is 13 residues long. CDR3 loop: CASSYPLGGELFF. In DNA, the CDR3 is TGTGCCAGCAGTTACCCCCTAGGAGGGGAGCTGTTTTTT.

The chain carries TRBV2 and TRBJ2-7, with 11 nucleotides matching TRBD1. The V segment lost 8 bases and the J segment 1 base; nucleotides outside the gene matches: 7. Germline-derived CDR1 and CDR2 are SNHLY and FYNNEI. The CDR3 totals 15 residues. The CDR3 loop is CASVAGDRGSYEQYF. The CDR3 coding sequence is TGTGCCAGCGTTGCGGGGGACAGGGGGTCCTACGAGCAGTACTTC.

As regards this clone: Other DNA sequences of this sample code for an identical CDR3. V gene TRBV6-5 combines with J gene TRBJ1-1; D is undetermined. V lost 2 bases to trimming and J lost 3 bases, with 7 bases between them. Germline values: CDR1 MNHEY, CDR2 SVGAGI. The CDR3 consists of 13 residues. The CDR3 protein is CASSYGRDTEAFF. CDR3 nucleotides: TGTGCCAGCAGTTACGGGCGGGACACTGAAGCTTTCTTT.

The chain links TRBV10-3 to TRBJ2-1; 8 bases line up with TRBD1. Germline V gene lookup returns CDR1 ENHRY and CDR2 SYGVKD. V gave up 3 bases and J gave up 7 bases; unmatched junction bases: 14. The CDR3 is made up of 17 amino acids. The CDR3 DNA reads as TGTGCCATCAGTGACCCCCCGTACCAGGGGGCGCAGAATGAGCAGTTCTTC. Translating it yields CAISDPPYQGAQNEQFF.

The chain joins TRBV7-9 to TRBJ1-4; TRBD1 is a possible D gene (5 bases). The CDR3 has 15 residues. Germline V gene sequence: CDR1 SEHNR, CDR2 FQNEAQ (reference sequence). With 0 bases removed from V and 4 bases from J, the gap between germline ends came to 9 bases. The CDR3 spells CASSLALDNNEKLFF. The CDR3 coding sequence is TGTGCCAGCAGCTTAGCTTTGGACAATAATGAAAAACTGTTTTTT.

This clone has a single count. The CDR3: CASSFNLRPPQYYEQYF. The CDR3, as DNA: TGTGCCAGCAGTTTCAACCTGAGACCCCCCCAATACTACGAGCAGTACTTC. The chain employs TRBV28 and TRBJ2-7; D unresolved. Trimming shortened V by 3 bases and J by 3 bases, and 21 bases separated the two germline ends. The germline gives CDR1 MDHEN, CDR2 SYDVKM. The CDR3 extends over 17 amino acids.

CDR3 sequence (DNA): TGTGCCATCAGTGAGAAGGACCCTACCTACGAGCAGTACTTC. The encoded protein is CAISEKDPTYEQYF. The rearrangement uses TRBV10-3 and TRBJ2-7; no clear D gene. The germline gives CDR1 ENHRY, CDR2 SYGVKD. V was cut by 2 bases and J by 2 bases, with 10 bases left in between. CDR3 size: 14 residues.

The V call is TRBV5-1, the J call TRBJ1-5, with TRBD1 matching 12 bases. The CDR3 length is 17 residues. Unmatched junction bases numbered 11, after V lost 4 bases and J lost 6 bases. Germline-derived CDR1 and CDR2 are SGHRS and YFSETQ. The CDR3 nucleotides read TGCGCCAGCAGCCAGGGACAGGGGGCGCAAGGTGGTCAGCCCCAGCATTTT. Translating gives CASSQGQGAQGGQPQHF.

This chain joins TRBV6-6 and TRBJ1-1, with D tentatively TRBD1 (5 bases). The CDR3 runs to 13 residues. Between the trimmed V and J ends, which lost 7 bases and 4 bases, there was a span of 13 bases. CDR1 and CDR2 from the germline V gene are MNHNY and SVGAGI (reference sequence). In DNA, the CDR3 is TGTGCCAGCACAGGGCCCCAAAGCACTGAAGCTTTCTTT. This sequence encodes CASTGPQSTEAFF.

This CDR3 is CASSLSTGPQGAEAFF. The CDR3 DNA follows: TGTGCCAGCAGCTTGAGTACAGGCCCTCAAGGTGCTGAAGCTTTCTTT. The rearrangement uses TRBV5-6 and TRBJ1-1; weak D call: TRBD1 (5 bases). Germline CDR1 SGHDT, CDR2 YYEEEE. Trimming removed 1 base at V and 6 bases at J, with 19 bases between. The CDR3 consists of 16 residues.

The V call is TRBV6-5, the J call TRBJ1-6, with D possibly matching TRBD1 (5 bases). The length of the CDR3 is 13 residues. Germline-derived CDR1 and CDR2 are MNHEY and SVGAGI. V shed 8 bases and J shed 6 bases, with 11 bases lying between them. The CDR3 DNA is TGTGCCAGCGGGAACGGGGGTAATTCACCCCTCCACTTT. Encoded protein: CASGNGGNSPLHF.

The V call is TRBV6-1, the J call TRBJ1-5; a weak D match, TRBD1 (6 bases). Germline assignment: CDR1 MNHNS and CDR2 SASEGT. V lost 1 base to trimming and J lost 4 bases, with 11 bases between them. The CDR3 length is 15 residues. This chain's CDR3 is CASSEGGHPNQPQHF. In DNA, the CDR3 is TGTGCCAGCAGTGAAGGGGGACACCCAAATCAGCCCCAGCATTTT.

This rearrangement joins TRBV7-2 to TRBJ1-5, with D possibly being TRBD1 (6 bases). The CDR3 sequence is 13 residues long. V lost 4 bases to trimming and J lost 6 bases, with 10 bases between them. CDR1 is SGHTA and CDR2 is FQGNSA in the germline V gene. The CDR3 nucleotides are TGTGCCAGCAGCTGGGGAGGGGGTCAGCCCCAGCATTTT. It yields the protein CASSWGGGQPQHF.

The chain has TRBV28 and TRBJ1-2; no firm D call. Germline CDR1 reads MDHEN; CDR2 reads SYDVKM. The V end was cut by 6 bases, the J end by 8 bases, with 16 bases between. There are 13 residues in the CDR3. Here the CDR3 DNA reads TGTGCCAGCAGCACTAACCCTCGGAACGGCTACACCTTC. This encodes CASSTNPRNGYTF.

V is TRBV7-2 and J is TRBJ2-7, with D perhaps TRBD2 (6 bases). There are 15 residues in the CDR3. Between the trimmed V and J ends, which lost 5 bases and 0 bases, there was a span of 14 bases. Per germline, CDR1 SGHTA and CDR2 FQGNSA. The CDR3 is CASSPRGTNSYEQYF. CDR3 coding DNA: TGTGCCAGCAGCCCACGGGGGACCAACTCCTACGAGCAGTACTTC.

Worth noting for this clone: The sample carries other DNA sequences with the same CDR3. J is TRBJ2-7 and V is TRBV18; D may be TRBD1 (7 bases). The CDR3 runs 13 residues. V dropped 4 bases and J dropped 5 bases, with 12 bases sitting between them. Germline CDR1 is KGHSH and CDR2 is LQKENI. In DNA form, the CDR3 reads TGTGCCAGCTCACGACAGGGAGGTAACGAGCAGTACTTC. Amino acid sequence: CASSRQGGNEQYF.

The chain carries TRBV10-2 and TRBJ2-3; D is perhaps TRBD2 (7 bases). Trimming stripped 3 bases from V and 5 bases from J, with 12 bases between. CDR1 WSHSY and CDR2 SAAADI come from the germline V gene. This CDR3 contains 14 residues. The CDR3: CASSDGRGRDTQYF. In nucleotides, the CDR3 is TGCGCCAGCAGTGATGGGCGGGGGCGAGATACGCAGTATTTT.

The chain combines TRBV10-2 with TRBJ2-7; D ambiguous. Germline V lookup: CDR1 WSHSY, CDR2 SAAADI. The CDR3 contains 11 residues. Deletions cut 8 bases from V and 2 bases from J, with 7 bases between. The CDR3 sequence is CASSGAYEQYF. CDR3 coding DNA: TGCGCCAGCTCCGGAGCCTACGAGCAGTACTTC.

J is TRBJ2-1 and V is TRBV11-2; 10 bases are shared with TRBD2. Germline CDR1 is SGHAT and CDR2 is FQNNGV. With V trimmed by 5 bases and J by 5 bases, 6 bases remained unmatched. The length of the CDR3 is 15 residues. This CDR3 is CASSTTSGLNNEQFF. In DNA form, the CDR3 reads TGTGCCAGCAGCACGACTAGCGGGCTAAACAATGAGCAGTTCTTC.

This chain links TRBV28 with TRBJ1-5; no clear D. This CDR3 region has 15 residues. Trimming shortened V by 3 bases and J by 0 bases, and 9 bases separated the two germline ends. CDR1 and CDR2 from the germline V gene are MDHEN and SYDVKM. The DNA for the CDR3 is TGTGCCAGCAGTTTGTCGGGGTCTAGCAATCAGCCCCAGCATTTT. Amino acid sequence: CASSLSGSSNQPQHF.

V usage is TRBV7-9 and J usage is TRBJ1-2, with D maybe TRBD1 (5 bases). Germline CDR1 SEHNR, CDR2 FQNEAQ (reference sequence). The CDR3 spans 15 residues. Trimming stripped 2 bases from V and 8 bases from J, with 18 bases between. CDR3 protein: CASSLSAGSERGYTF. As DNA, the CDR3 is TGTGCCAGCAGCTTATCGGCAGGGTCGGAGCGGGGCTACACCTTC. Filled out from reference TRBV7-9 and TRBJ1-2, the complete variable domain reads DTGVSQNPRHKITKRGQNVTFRCDPISEHNRLYWYRQTLGQGPEFLTYFQNEAQLEKSRLLSDRFSAERPKGSFSTLEIQRTEQGDSAMYLCASSLSAGSERGYTFGSGTRLTVV.